These T cell receptor beta chains were read from a single sample in a study of human T cells and chemical hapten exposure. TCRdb used MiXCR to reprocess the 5' RACE reads, holding one entry per CDR3 protein. The sample carries tens of thousands of distinct CDR3 sequences, approximately 16% recorded once. These receptors originate from a female donor in good health. CDR3s include the opening cysteine and the closing phenylalanine or tryptophan. Fields, in order: D gene, clone size, J gene, V gene, CDR3 DNA, CDR3 protein. D genes are given only for firm matches. Only some rows state a clone size, as once, few, many or a class for expanded clones.

NA,NA,TRBJ1-1,TRBV4-3,TGCGCCAGCAGCCAAGACCAAGGCCAGGGGCTTACTATGGAAGCTTTCTTT,CASSQDQGQGLTMEAFF
NA,NA,TRBJ1-2,TRBV12-3/TRBV12-4,TGTGCCAGCAGTTTAGCGGGGCCCAACTATGGCTACACCTTC,CASSLAGPNYGYTF
NA,few,TRBJ1-4,TRBV3-1,TGTGCCAGCAGCCAGCCGACAGGAGTAAATGAAAAACTGTTTTTT,CASSQPTGVNEKLFF
TRBD1,NA,TRBJ1-5,TRBV20-1,TGCAGTGCTAGCGGAGGACAGGTTGGGTGGCAGCCCCAGCATTTT,CSASGGQVGWQPQHF
NA,few,TRBJ1-1,TRBV6-2/TRBV6-3,TGTGCCAGCACCTTCAGGGGCGAGAACACTGAAGCTTTCTTT,CASTFRGENTEAFF
NA,few,TRBJ1-1,TRBV6-6,TGTGCCAGCAGTATGACAACCGGGACAGAAGCTTTCTTT,CASSMTTGTEAFF
NA,few,TRBJ2-7,TRBV7-2,TGTGCCAGCAGCTTACAATCGGCAGGTCACGAGCAGTACTTC,CASSLQSAGHEQYF
NA,few,TRBJ1-2,TRBV29-1,TGCAGCGTTGACGCTGATTATGGCTACACCTTC,CSVDADYGYTF
NA,NA,TRBJ1-5,TRBV12-3/TRBV12-4,TGTGCCAGCAGTTTTGGGGACCATCAGCCCCAGCATTTT,CASSFGDHQPQHF
NA,many,TRBJ1-1,TRBV3-1,TGTGCCAGCAGCCAAGTCCACGAAGCTTTCTTT,CASSQVHEAFF
TRBD1,many,TRBJ1-5,TRBV10-3,TGTGCCACCCGCCGGGACAGGGGCAATCAGCCCCAGCATTTT,CATRRDRGNQPQHF
NA,many,TRBJ1-1,TRBV2,TGTGCCAGCAGTGAGGGAACGAACACTGAAGCTTTCTTT,CASSEGTNTEAFF
TRBD2,NA,TRBJ2-7,TRBV7-9,TGTGCCAGCAGCATACGCCGCGGTAGCGGGGCCTACGAGCAGTACTTC,CASSIRRGSGAYEQYF
TRBD1,few,TRBJ1-2,TRBV7-9,TGTGCCAGCAGCTTGGGACAGGGGGCAATCGACTATGGCTACACCTTC,CASSLGQGAIDYGYTF
TRBD2,medium-sized,TRBJ2-2,TRBV7-2,TGTGCCAGCAGCTTTAGCGGGAGGGCAAGTAGCGGGGAGCTGTTTTTT,CASSFSGRASSGELFF
NA,few,TRBJ2-1,TRBV15,TGTGCCACCAGCAGAAGGGTTTCCTACAATGAGCAGTTCTTC,CATSRRVSYNEQFF
TRBD1,NA,TRBJ1-5,TRBV5-6,TGTGCCAGCAGCTTGTGGGCCACCGACAGGGACAATCAGCCCCAGCATTTT,CASSLWATDRDNQPQHF
NA,few,TRBJ2-5,TRBV5-4,TGTGCCAGCAGCTGGGTACCGACAGTTTACCAAGAGACCCAGTACTTC,CASSWVPTVYQETQYF
NA,few,TRBJ1-5,TRBV28,TGTGCCAGCAGTTTGGAGGGCTGGGATCAGCCCCAGCATTTT,CASSLEGWDQPQHF
NA,NA,TRBJ1-1,TRBV6-5,TGTGCCAGCAGTTCTGAAGGGAACACTGAAGCTTTCTTT,CASSSEGNTEAFF
NA,few,TRBJ2-1,TRBV11-2,TGTGCCAGCAGCTTAGAAAGGGGACCAAATGAGCAGTTCTTC,CASSLERGPNEQFF
NA,NA,TRBJ1-2,TRBV7-8,TGTGCCAGCAGCTTAGGCAGAGAGGGTTATGGCTACACCTTC,CASSLGREGYGYTF
TRBD2,NA,TRBJ2-3,TRBV7-2,TGTGCCAGCAGCCCCGGACTAGCGGGGGGATCGGATACGCAGTATTTT,CASSPGLAGGSDTQYF
NA,few,TRBJ1-2,TRBV5-4,TGTGCCAGCACCCCGGCTGGGGGGCAGAATGGCTACACCTTC,CASTPAGGQNGYTF
NA,NA,TRBJ2-2,TRBV28,TGTGCCAGCAGTTTAGCGTGGGCGGCAGCGAACACCGGGGAGCTGTTTTTT,CASSLAWAAANTGELFF
TRBD2,few,TRBJ2-1,TRBV6-5,TGTGCCAGCAGTCCTGGACTAGCGGACTACAATGAGCAGTTCTTC,CASSPGLADYNEQFF
NA,many,TRBJ2-7,TRBV6-2/TRBV6-3,TGTGCCAGCAGTCGACAGACCTACGAGCAGTACTTC,CASSRQTYEQYF
TRBD2,few,TRBJ2-3,TRBV10-3,TGTGCCATCACTCCGGGACTAGCGGGAGGTTCACTACCCGCAGATACGCAGTATTTT,CAITPGLAGGSLPADTQYF
TRBD1,NA,TRBJ2-7,TRBV5-5,TGTGCCAGCAGCGGCGGGACAGGGGGCCTCTACGAGCAGTACTTC,CASSGGTGGLYEQYF
TRBD2,few,TRBJ2-7,TRBV20-1,TGCAGTGCTCCTAGGACTAGCTCCTACGAGCAGTACTTC,CSAPRTSSYEQYF
TRBD1,NA,TRBJ1-5,TRBV7-9,TGTGCCAGCAGCCCCGCCGACAGGGCCCCCCCTTATAGCAATCAGCCCCAGCATTTT,CASSPADRAPPYSNQPQHF
NA,NA,TRBJ2-5,TRBV20-1,TGCAGTGCTAGACCAGCGCGTCAGGGGTTTAAAGAGACCCAGTACTTC,CSARPARQGFKETQYF
TRBD2,few,TRBJ2-2,TRBV3-1,TGTGCCAGCAGCCAGGGACTAGCGGGGTCTGGTCAAATGGCCGGGGAGCTGTTTTTT,CASSQGLAGSGQMAGELFF
TRBD1,NA,TRBJ1-6,TRBV7-8,TGTGCCAGCAGCCTACGACAGGGGGCAGGGAAACTTAATTCACCCCTCCACTTT,CASSLRQGAGKLNSPLHF
NA,NA,TRBJ1-4,TRBV12-3/TRBV12-4,TGTGCCAGCAAGCGAACAACTAATGAAAAACTGTTTTTT,CASKRTTNEKLFF
NA,NA,TRBJ2-7,TRBV28,TGTGCCAGCAGTTTTCCATACGGCTACGAGCAGTACTTC,CASSFPYGYEQYF
NA,few,TRBJ1-5,TRBV19,TGTGCCAGTAGTATTTATGGCAGGGCGTATAGCAATCAGCCCCAGCATTTT,CASSIYGRAYSNQPQHF
NA,few,TRBJ2-3,TRBV5-1,TGCGCCAGCAGCTTGGTAGTACAGGGAGGAGATACGCAGTATTTT,CASSLVVQGGDTQYF
TRBD1,NA,TRBJ2-5,TRBV7-9,TGTGCCAGCAGCCCTGGGACAGGGGGCCAAGAGACCCAGTACTTC,CASSPGTGGQETQYF
NA,many,TRBJ2-5,TRBV11-2,TGTGCCAGCAGCCCACTAGCAAGGGGGGAGACCCAGTACTTC,CASSPLARGETQYF
TRBD2,NA,TRBJ2-2,TRBV9,TGTGCCAGCAGCGTAGGAGCGGGGGGACCGAACACCGGGGAGCTGTTTTTT,CASSVGAGGPNTGELFF
TRBD2,NA,TRBJ2-1,TRBV3-1,TGTGCCAGCAGCCACGCTTCTAGCGGGGTCTCCTACAATGAGCAGTTCTTC,CASSHASSGVSYNEQFF